A single T cell receptor beta chain is shown here with its context. Assay: immunoSEQ multiplex PCR; the TCRdb copy retains only in-frame clones and omits some. The data show hundreds of thousands of clones, 65% to 85% seen once. These data belong to a study of blood T cell repertoires in COVID-19. Across the whole study: Samples of COVID-19 (acute and convalescent) were obtained from the United States, Italy and Spain.

The CDR3 totals 12 residues. Germline V gene data show CDR1 as LGHDT and CDR2 as YNNKEL (reference sequence). Trimming took 4 bases from V and 9 from J, leaving 12 bases between them. Material for sequencing was PBMCs or T cells enriched from blood (not recorded which). This clonotype was sampled from a man younger than 45 with acute COVID-19. The rearrangement uses TRBV3-1 (or the pseudogene TRBV3-2) and TRBJ1-1; tentatively, D is TRBD1 (5 bases). CDR3: CASSRGEEQAFF. The CDR3 DNA sequence: TGTGCCAGCAGCCGGGGGGAGGAGCAAGCTTTCTTT.